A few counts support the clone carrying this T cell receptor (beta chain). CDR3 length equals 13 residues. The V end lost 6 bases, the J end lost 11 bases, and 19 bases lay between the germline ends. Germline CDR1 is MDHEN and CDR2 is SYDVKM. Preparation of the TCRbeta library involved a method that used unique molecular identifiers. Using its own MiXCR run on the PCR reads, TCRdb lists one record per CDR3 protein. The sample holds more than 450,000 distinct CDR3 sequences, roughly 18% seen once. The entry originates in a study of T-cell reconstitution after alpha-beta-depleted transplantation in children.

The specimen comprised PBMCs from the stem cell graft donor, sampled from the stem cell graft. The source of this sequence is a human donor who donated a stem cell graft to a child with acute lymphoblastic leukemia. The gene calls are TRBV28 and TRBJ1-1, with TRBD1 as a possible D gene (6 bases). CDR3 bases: TGTGCCAGCAGATCTCAAGGGGGTCTATCGGCTTTCTTT. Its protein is CASRSQGGLSAFF.